The present T cell receptor (beta chain) was sequenced within a study of early T cells in non-severe SARS-CoV-2 infection. Background on the study: Sequenced material consisted of bulk RNA (from unsorted whole blood), and chains were unpaired. Whole-study findings and limits: Matching against VDJdb likely underestimated virus-specific expansions, favoring anti-spike CD8.

TCRdb re-called the 5' RACE reads through MiXCR, storing one row per CDR3 protein. The table has 40,000 or so distinct CDR3 sequences, around 6% seen once. The junction had 11 bases not matched to a gene; V was cut back by 2 bases and J by 7 bases. The CDR3 extends over 15 amino acids. Germline CDR1 and CDR2: SGHRS and YFSETQ. In this sample, this clonotype turned up many times. Its antigen is still unknown. The source of this sequence is an adult who was a healthcare worker with PCR-confirmed SARS-CoV-2 infection or an uninfected control (not recorded which). The chain uses TRBV5-1 and TRBJ2-7, with 8 bases identical to TRBD2. The sequencing input was whole blood. CDR3 residues: CASSLGSGGLGEQYF. In nucleotides, the CDR3 is TGCGCCAGCAGCTTAGGGAGCGGGGGCCTCGGTGAGCAGTACTTC.